The present entry profiles one T cell receptor beta chain with its context. Its antigen is not identified. The record originates from a study of PD-1 blockade in classical Hodgkin lymphoma. Findings and limits, study-wide: Diminished baseline TCR diversity has been reported in newly diagnosed patients relative to healthy donors.

No patient escaped relapse after autologous stem cell transplantation, and brentuximab vedotin exposure varied. Some clones are missing from TCRdb's copy, which holds only in-frame ones; the method was immunoSEQ multiplex PCR. In the table there are 20,000 to 25,000 clones, about 78% of which are singletons. Between the trimmed V and J ends, which lost 5 bases and 5 bases, there was a span of 24 bases. The CDR3 consists of 18 residues. Germline V gene lookup returns CDR1 LNHDA and CDR2 SQIVND (reference sequence). This chain uses TRBV19 with TRBJ1-4; D remains unclear. The sample here was peripheral blood mononuclear cells (PBMCs), taken before the second cycle of nivolumab. The source of this sequence is a human donor with classical Hodgkin lymphoma. The CDR3: CASSAPGVGPGGNEKLFF. The CDR3 DNA sequence: TGTGCCAGTAGTGCCCCCGGGGTGGGCCCGGGCGGAAATGAAAAACTGTTTTTT.